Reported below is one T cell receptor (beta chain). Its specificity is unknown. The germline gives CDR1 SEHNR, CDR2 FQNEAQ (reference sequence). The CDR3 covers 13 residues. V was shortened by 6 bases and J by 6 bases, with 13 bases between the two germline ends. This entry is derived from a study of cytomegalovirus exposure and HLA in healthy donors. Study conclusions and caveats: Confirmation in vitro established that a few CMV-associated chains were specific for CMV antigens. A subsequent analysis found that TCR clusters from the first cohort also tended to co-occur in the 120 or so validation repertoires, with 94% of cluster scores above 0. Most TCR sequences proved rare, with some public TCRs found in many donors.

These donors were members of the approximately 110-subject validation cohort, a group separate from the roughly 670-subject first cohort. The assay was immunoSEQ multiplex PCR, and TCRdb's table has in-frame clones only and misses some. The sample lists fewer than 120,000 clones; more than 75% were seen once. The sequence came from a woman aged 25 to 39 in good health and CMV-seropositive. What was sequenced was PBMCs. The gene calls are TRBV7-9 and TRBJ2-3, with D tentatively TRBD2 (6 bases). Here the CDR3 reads CASRESGVDTQYF. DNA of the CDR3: TGTGCCAGCAGAGAATCGGGAGTGGATACGCAGTATTTT.